Following are 20 T cell receptor beta chains from one sample sequenced in a study of CD8 T cells in ankylosing spondylitis. TCRdb reprocessed the 5' RACE reads with MiXCR, giving one entry per CDR3 protein. The sample includes some 240,000 distinct CDR3 sequences, around 7.8% of them seen just once. The sample consisted of blood, either unsorted or a sorted T cell fraction (not recorded which). The receptors here all came from a male donor with ankylosing spondylitis or in good health (not recorded which).

In this sample, this clonotype turned up many times. J is TRBJ1-1 and V is TRBV6-1; 11 positions agree with TRBD1. There are 14 residues in the CDR3. Germline lookup yields CDR1 MNHNS and CDR2 SASEGT. V lost 10 bases and J lost 5; bases outside the gene matches: 9. CDR3 amino acids: CATRRDRGGTEAFF. As DNA, the CDR3 is TGTGCCACACGGCGGGACAGGGGGGGGACTGAAGCTTTCTTT.

In its sample, this clonotype was seen many times. This sequence joins TRBV27 and TRBJ1-1; tentatively, D is TRBD1 (5 bases). V dropped 6 bases and J dropped 1 base, with 9 bases sitting between them. Germline CDR1 is MNHEY and CDR2 is SMNVEV (reference sequence). This CDR3 is 13 amino acids long. In nucleotides, the CDR3 is TGTGCCAGCAGGGCGGGGCCGAACACTGAAGCTTTCTTT. Its translation is CASRAGPNTEAFF.

The sample holds many counts of this clonotype. V and J are TRBV7-2 and TRBJ2-4; TRBD2 might be the D (6 bases). The V and J ends lost 5 bases and 6 bases respectively, with 11 bases between them. The CDR3 runs 13 residues. Germline V lookup: CDR1 SGHTA, CDR2 FQGNSA. CDR3 in DNA: TGTGCCAGCAGCGTCGGGGGTGGAAACATTCAGTACTTC. It encodes CASSVGGGNIQYF.

The chain couples TRBV5-1 to TRBJ2-7, with 10 bases fitting TRBD1. V was pared by 3 bases and J by 6 bases, with 3 bases of the junction left unmatched. CDR1 SGHRS and CDR2 YFSETQ come from the germline V gene. CDR3 size: 13 residues. CDR3 amino acids: CASSSGDRGEQYF. CDR3 nucleotides: TGCGCCAGCAGCTCCGGGGACAGGGGCGAGCAGTACTTC.

V usage is TRBV7-3 and J usage is TRBJ2-3; TRBD1 or TRBD2 may be the D gene (6 bases each). V lost 2 bases and J 3 bases, leaving 12 bases between the germline ends. The germline V gene has CDR1 SGHTA and CDR2 FQGTGA. This CDR3 contains 15 residues. This CDR3 reads CASSLGGRRTDTQYF. CDR3 DNA sequence: TGTGCCAGCAGCTTAGGGGGGCGTAGAACAGATACGCAGTATTTT.

This clonotype was recorded at least ten times. The chain recombines TRBV7-9 with TRBJ2-1; D is tentatively TRBD1 or TRBD2 (6 bases each). The CDR3 totals 17 residues. Trimming left V 0 bases short and J 13 bases short, with 25 bases between. Germline V CDR1 and CDR2: SEHNR, FQNEAQ (reference sequence). The CDR3 sequence: CASSLAGGENPSTRQFF. CDR3 sequence (DNA): TGTGCCAGCAGCTTAGCCGGGGGCGAAAATCCGTCTACGCGACAGTTCTTC.

This clonotype was picked up many times. This sequence joins TRBV20-1 and TRBJ1-5; D not resolved. Per the germline V gene, CDR1 is DFQATT and CDR2 is SNEGSKA (reference sequence). Trimming stripped 6 bases from V and 4 bases from J, with 13 bases between. The CDR3 sequence is 13 residues long. The CDR3 bases are TGCAGTGCCCTGGCGCCCGATAATCAGCCCCAGCATTTT. Residues: CSALAPDNQPQHF.

The gene calls are TRBV27 and TRBJ2-3; D is possibly TRBD2 (5 bases). The V end was cut by 5 bases, the J end by 10 bases, with 16 bases between. Per germline, CDR1 MNHEY and CDR2 SMNVEV (reference sequence). CDR3 length: 13 amino acids. DNA for the CDR3: TGTGCCAGCAGTAACGGACTGCAGCGAGCGCAGTATTTT. Amino acid sequence: CASSNGLQRAQYF.

This clonotype was recorded at least ten times. The J gene is TRBJ1-5, the V gene TRBV20-1, with unresolved D. Germline loops: CDR1 DFQATT, CDR2 SNEGSKA (reference sequence). V gave up 0 bases and J gave up 0 bases, with 3 bases separating them. The CDR3 contains 13 residues. CDR3 region: CSAREVSNQPQHF. The DNA for the CDR3 is TGCAGTGCTAGAGAGGTTAGCAATCAGCCCCAGCATTTT.

This clonotype was found a few times. J is TRBJ2-7 and V is TRBV4-2; 9 bases are shared with TRBD1. The germline gives CDR1 LGHNA, CDR2 YNFKEQ. V was clipped by 3 bases and J by 6 bases; unmatched bases: 9. This CDR3 contains 15 residues. The CDR3 here is CASSQGQGGLGEQYF. The CDR3 coding sequence is TGTGCCAGCAGCCAGGGACAGGGTGGACTCGGCGAGCAGTACTTC.

This clonotype was found many times. The chain carries TRBV20-1 and TRBJ1-2; no reliable D call. Germline CDR1 is DFQATT and CDR2 is SNEGSKA (reference sequence). The CDR3 covers 9 residues. V lost 3 bases, J lost 7 bases, and 3 bases lay in between. The CDR3 is CSASPGYTF. The CDR3 DNA follows: TGCAGTGCTAGTCCTGGCTACACCTTC.

This clonotype was observed at least ten times. The V gene is TRBV7-9, the J gene TRBJ1-4; unclear D gene. V lost 5 bases and J 8 bases, leaving 9 bases between the germline ends. This CDR3 is built from 12 residues. CDR1 and CDR2 (germline): SEHNR, FQNEAQ (reference sequence). CDR3 sequence reads: CASSPSREKLFF. In DNA form, the CDR3 reads TGTGCCAGCAGCCCTAGCCGGGAAAAACTGTTTTTT.

This clonotype was seen ten or more times. This chain uses TRBV7-9 with TRBJ2-1; a weak D match, TRBD1 (5 bases). CDR1 is SEHNR, CDR2 FQNEAQ, per germline (reference sequence). The V gene lost 3 bases and the J gene lost 13 bases, with 10 bases spanning the gap. CDR3 length: 11 residues. The CDR3 bases are TGTGCCAGCAGCTTGGGGCCTCACCAGTTCTTC. It codes for CASSLGPHQFF.

This clonotype was detected a few times. The rearrangement uses TRBV9 and TRBJ1-5, with D unresolved. Germline V gives CDR1 SGDLS, CDR2 YYNGEE. V shed 4 bases and J shed 2 bases, with 10 bases lying between them. The CDR3 is made up of 14 amino acids. CDR3 DNA: TGTGCCAGCAGCAAGGGTGGGGGCAATCAGCCCCAGCATTTT. This translates into CASSKGGGNQPQHF. Based on the CDR3 plus reference TRBV9 and TRBJ1-5, the full variable domain is DSGVTQTPKHLITATGQRVTLRCSPRSGDLSVYWYQQSLDQGLQFLIQYYNGEERAKGNILERFSAQQFPDLHSELNLSSLELGDSALYFCASSKGGGNQPQHFGDGTRLSIL.

The CDR3 DNA follows: TGCAGTGCTAGAAACATCGGGGATGGCTACACCTTC. Residues: CSARNIGDGYTF. The rearrangement links TRBV20-1 to TRBJ1-2; D uncertain. The CDR3 runs 12 residues. CDR1 is DFQATT, CDR2 SNEGSKA, per germline (reference sequence). The V gene lost 2 bases and the J gene lost 6 bases, with 10 bases spanning the gap.

In this sample, this clonotype turned up many times. This sequence joins TRBV5-1 and TRBJ2-7, with unresolved D. The germline V gene encodes CDR1 SGHRS and CDR2 YFSETQ. This CDR3 contains 15 residues. The germline V and J ends were trimmed by 4 bases and 0 bases, with 14 bases remaining between them. CDR3 sequence: CASSPGSAHSYEQYF. For the CDR3, the DNA is TGCGCCAGCAGCCCGGGTTCTGCACACTCCTACGAGCAGTACTTC. Filled out from reference TRBV5-1 and TRBJ2-7, the complete variable domain reads KAGVTQTPRYLIKTRGQQVTLSCSPISGHRSVSWYQQTPGQGLQFLFEYFSETQRNKGNFPGRFSGRQFSNSRSEMNVSTLELGDSALYLCASSPGSAHSYEQYFGPGTRLTVT.

This chain connects TRBV25-1 to TRBJ2-7; D is undetermined. The V gene lost 3 bases and the J gene lost 5 bases, with 11 bases spanning the gap. This CDR3 spans 13 amino acids. CDR1 MGHDK and CDR2 SYGVNS come from the germline V gene. The DNA for the CDR3 is TGTGCCAGCAGTGACCACCAAAGCAACGAGCAGTACTTC. It is translated as CASSDHQSNEQYF.

This rearrangement joins TRBV5-5 to TRBJ1-4; D is perhaps TRBD1 (5 bases). The CDR3 is 13 amino acids. CDR1 is SGHKS, CDR2 YYEKEE, per germline (reference sequence). V lost 4 bases and J lost 7, with 11 bases in between. The CDR3 reads CASSLAGPEKLFF. CDR3 nucleotide sequence: TGTGCCAGCAGCCTTGCGGGACCTGAAAAACTGTTTTTT.

The chain links TRBV5-8 to TRBJ2-7, with D possibly TRBD2 on 5 matching bases. V gave up 2 bases and J gave up 5 bases, with 14 bases separating them. Germline values: CDR1 SGHTS, CDR2 YDEGEE. This CDR3 has 14 residues. CDR3 nucleotides: TGTGCCAGCAGCTTCAGTGCCGGGATCCACGAGCAGTACTTC. It translates to CASSFSAGIHEQYF.

This clonotype was observed many times. The gene calls are TRBV7-6 and TRBJ1-2; 9 bases align to TRBD1. V shed 1 base, J shed 4 bases, and the junction held 4 bases outside the gene matches. The CDR3 spans 15 residues. CDR1 is SGHVS, CDR2 FNYEAQ, per germline. CDR3 residues: CASSLDRGRVYGYTF. CDR3 sequence (DNA): TGTGCCAGCAGCTTAGACAGGGGGCGGGTCTATGGCTACACCTTC.